This note documents a single T cell receptor (beta chain) sequence. This entry is derived from a study of blood T cell repertoires in COVID-19. Overall study context: The United States, Italy and Spain were the sources of the acute and convalescent COVID-19 samples.

Trimming at V came to 4 bases and at J to 4 bases, leaving 8 bases not matched to a gene. Per germline, CDR1 MNHEY and CDR2 SMNVEV (reference sequence). The CDR3 contains 15 residues. In the study's own analysis: Estimates of nucleated cell counts were drawn from the amplification of reference gene primers. Clones were read by immunoSEQ multiplex PCR, and TCRdb kept only the in-frame ones, dropping some. That table is the source of V, J and clone size, and D and trimming were worked out from the DNA. The sample includes some 200,000 clones, roughly 85% seen only once; the top ten take 9.5% to 15%. Sequences were obtained from peripheral blood. This chain links TRBV27 with TRBJ1-1; TRBD1 matches at 8 bases. The clonotype comes from a woman between 18 and 29 years old who had recovered from COVID-19. This CDR3 is CASSSLLQGGTEAFF. Written as DNA, the CDR3 is TGTGCCAGCAGTTCGCTACTACAGGGGGGCACTGAAGCTTTCTTT.